This T cell receptor beta chain was recorded in a study of tissue T cells after allogeneic stem cell transplantation. A remark on this clone: Its target is unknown. Genes here carry mouse names. Read data end 1 residue before the CDR3 end; the end is taken from the germline J gene.

CDR3 sequences, V/J genes, frequencies and template counts came from survey-depth TCRbeta sequencing. Sequencing used immunoSEQ multiplex PCR; TCRdb keeps in-frame clones, though not all of them. This repertoire shows 45,000 to 50,000 clones, nearly 75% found once; its top ten account for 0.7%. Points from the study as a whole: Motif-based clustering found tissue-specific repertoire signatures shared across patients, though few clones were shared. Blood and spleen captured only part of the tissue TCR repertoire.

This CDR3 is built from 13 residues. Trimming left V 0 bases short and J 3 bases short, with 5 bases between. CDR1 and CDR2 from the germline V gene are NNHNN and SYGAGS (reference sequence). The rearrangement joins TRBV13-2 to TRBJ2-4; D remains ambiguous. The TCR sequence derives from a pool of C57BL/6 mice in good health. The specimen was sorted cells pooled from one or two spleens. The CDR3 DNA, read in part, is TGTGCCAGCGGTGATGCACGGCAAAACACCTTGTAC. Protein product: CASGDARQNTLY. The complete CDR3 reads CASGDARQNTLYF.